This T cell receptor (beta chain) was identified in a study of CD8 T cells in ankylosing spondylitis (dated by TCRdb to 2016 to 2017). About the investigation overall: To find TCR variants linked to disease, the study profiled T cell receptor beta repertoires in ankylosing spondylitis patients and healthy donors. In total, the full study cohort was made up of 95 to 110 healthy donors and some 26 ankylosing spondylitis patients. Peripheral blood samples were taken, and synovial fluid was additionally collected from ankylosing spondylitis patients. The paper's findings and limits, for the study overall: The disease-linked clones had a CD8+ phenotype and were found at relatively low frequencies in peripheral blood. The disease-linked clones were reported to be significantly enriched in matched synovial fluid samples from ankylosing spondylitis patients. A TCR beta motif of about 8 highly homologous amino acid variants appeared characteristic of blood from ankylosing spondylitis patients. Some of the motif variants had been reported before in the synovial fluid and blood of reactive arthritis patients, a finding that suggests common disease-initiation mechanisms.

The reads were generated on an Illumina HiSeq 2500. Quantitative 5'-RACE with molecular barcodes was the method used to prepare the TCR beta libraries. Under the source paper's analysis protocol: A new computational method, built on a probabilistic model of VDJ rearrangement, was used to identify disease-linked TCR variants. TCRdb took the public reads, trimmed them with fastp at Q25, ran MiXCR for clone calling and kept in-frame beta chains. Entries are consolidated by CDR3 protein sequence, retaining the most common genes and DNA. These V and J calls derive from TCRdb rather than the authors' analysis. The sample profile shows 100,000 to 150,000 distinct CDR3 sequences; approximately 6.8% of them were found once. More than 10% of the sample comes from the top ten. This clonotype was seen repeatedly, ten times or more. What this receptor recognizes is not known. The input lacks base qualities; no much larger clone sits a single base away.

Trimming takes 2 bases off V and 3 bases off J; junction bases not matched to a gene: 6. CDR1 and CDR2 are read off the germline V gene as SGDLS and YYNGEE. The CDR3, from cysteine to phenylalanine, totals 15 residues. CDR3 DNA only is kept here, 45 bases in frame from base 1. The rearrangement joined TRBV9 to TRBJ2-7; 9 middle bases align to TRBD1. The material sequenced was blood, either unsorted or a sorted T cell fraction (not recorded which). The clonotype was recovered from a male donor with ankylosing spondylitis or in good health (not recorded which). Here is the DNA: TGTGCCAGCAGCGTGACTCCGGGACAGGGCTACGAGCAGTACTTC. Its protein reads: CASSVTPGQGYEQYF.